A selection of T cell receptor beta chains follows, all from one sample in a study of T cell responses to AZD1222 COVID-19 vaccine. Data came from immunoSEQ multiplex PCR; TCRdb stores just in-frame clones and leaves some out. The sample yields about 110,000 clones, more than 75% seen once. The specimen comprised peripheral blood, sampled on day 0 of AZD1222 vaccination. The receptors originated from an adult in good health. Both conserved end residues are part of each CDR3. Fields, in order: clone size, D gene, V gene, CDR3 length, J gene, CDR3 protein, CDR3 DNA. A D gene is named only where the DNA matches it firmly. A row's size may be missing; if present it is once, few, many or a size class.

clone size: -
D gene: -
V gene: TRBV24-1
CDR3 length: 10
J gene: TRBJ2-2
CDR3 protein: CATPPGELFF
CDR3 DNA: TGTGCCACCCCCCCCGGGGAGCTGTTTTTT

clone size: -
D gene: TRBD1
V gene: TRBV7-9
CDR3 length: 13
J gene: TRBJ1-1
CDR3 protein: CASSAQGDTEAFF
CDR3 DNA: TGTGCCAGCAGCGCACAGGGGGACACTGAAGCTTTCTTT

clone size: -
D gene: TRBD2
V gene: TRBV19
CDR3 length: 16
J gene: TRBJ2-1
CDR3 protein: CASSLIAGEPYNEQFF
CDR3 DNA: TGTGCCAGTAGTCTTATAGCGGGGGAGCCCTACAATGAGCAGTTCTTC

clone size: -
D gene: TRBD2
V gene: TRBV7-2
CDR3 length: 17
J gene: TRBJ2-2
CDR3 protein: CASSLVVSAGVSGELFF
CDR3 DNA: TGTGCCAGCAGCTTAGTGGTCTCAGCGGGAGTATCGGGGGAGCTGTTTTTT

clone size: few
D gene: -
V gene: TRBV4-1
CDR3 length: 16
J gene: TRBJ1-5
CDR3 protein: CASSQDGGIGNQPQHF
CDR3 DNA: TGCGCCAGCAGCCAAGATGGAGGAATCGGCAATCAGCCCCAGCATTTT

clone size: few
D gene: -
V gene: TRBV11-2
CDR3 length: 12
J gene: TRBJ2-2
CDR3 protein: CASSPNTGELFF
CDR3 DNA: TGTGCCAGCAGCCCGAACACCGGGGAGCTGTTTTTT

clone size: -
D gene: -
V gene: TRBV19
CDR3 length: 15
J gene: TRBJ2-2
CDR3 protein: CASSIAGAKGGELFF
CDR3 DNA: TGTGCCAGTAGTATAGCGGGGGCGAAAGGCGGGGAGCTGTTTTTT

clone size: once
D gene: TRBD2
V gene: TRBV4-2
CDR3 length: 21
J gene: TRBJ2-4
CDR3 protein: CASSQDLGLAGVNFAKNIQYF
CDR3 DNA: TGTGCCAGCAGCCAAGACCTTGGACTAGCGGGAGTGAATTTTGCCAAAAACATTCAGTACTTC

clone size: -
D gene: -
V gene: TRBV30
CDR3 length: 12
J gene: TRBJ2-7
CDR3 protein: CAWSVQEEGQYF
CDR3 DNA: TGTGCCTGGAGTGTACAAGAGGAGGGGCAGTACTTC

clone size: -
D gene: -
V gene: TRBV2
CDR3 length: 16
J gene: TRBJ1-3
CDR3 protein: CASSLNRGASGNTIYF
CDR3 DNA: TGTGCCAGCAGTCTGAACCGGGGGGCGTCTGGAAACACCATATATTTT

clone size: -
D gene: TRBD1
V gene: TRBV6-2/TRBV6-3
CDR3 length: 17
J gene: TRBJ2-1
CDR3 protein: CASSSTRTGGSYNEQFF
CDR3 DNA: TGTGCCAGCAGTTCAACCCGGACAGGGGGCTCCTACAATGAGCAGTTCTTC

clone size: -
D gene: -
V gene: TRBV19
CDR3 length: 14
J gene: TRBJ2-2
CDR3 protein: CASSIGRYTGELFF
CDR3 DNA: TGTGCCAGTAGCATAGGACGGTACACCGGGGAGCTGTTTTTT

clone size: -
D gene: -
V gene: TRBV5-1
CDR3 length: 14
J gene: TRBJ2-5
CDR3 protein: CASSLGSRGETQYF
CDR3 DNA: TGCGCCAGCAGCTTGGGTTCCAGGGGGGAAACCCAGTACTTC

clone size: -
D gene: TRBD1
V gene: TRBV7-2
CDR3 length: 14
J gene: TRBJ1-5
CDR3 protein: CASSLDQGGQPQHF
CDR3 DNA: TGTGCCAGCAGCTTAGATCAGGGGGGGCAGCCCCAGCATTTT

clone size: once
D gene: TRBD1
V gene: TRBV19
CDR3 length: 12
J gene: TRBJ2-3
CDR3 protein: CASSPPRTGQYF
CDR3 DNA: TGTGCCAGTAGTCCCCCCCGGACAGGGCAGTATTTT

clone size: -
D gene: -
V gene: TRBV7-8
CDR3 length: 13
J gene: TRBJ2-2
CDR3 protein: CASSSPNTGELFF
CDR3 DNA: TGTGCCAGCAGCTCCCCCAACACCGGGGAGCTGTTTTTT

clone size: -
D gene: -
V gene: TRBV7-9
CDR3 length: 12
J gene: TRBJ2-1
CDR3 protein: CASSASWDEQFF
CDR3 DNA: TGTGCCAGCAGCGCAAGTTGGGATGAGCAGTTCTTC

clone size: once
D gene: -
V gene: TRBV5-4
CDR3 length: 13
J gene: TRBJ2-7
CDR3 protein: CASSLAPAYEQYF
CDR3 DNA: TGTGCCAGCAGCTTGGCCCCAGCGTACGAGCAGTACTTC

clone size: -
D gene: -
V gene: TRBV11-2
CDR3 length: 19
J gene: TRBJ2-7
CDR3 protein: CASSPQVGRVAFISYEQYF
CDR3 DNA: TGTGCCAGCAGCCCCCAGGTTGGCAGGGTGGCGTTTATATCCTACGAGCAGTACTTC

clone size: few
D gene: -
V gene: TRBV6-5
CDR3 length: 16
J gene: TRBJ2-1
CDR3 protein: CASSYSPAVAYNEQFF
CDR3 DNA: TGTGCCAGCAGTTACTCCCCAGCGGTCGCCTACAATGAGCAGTTCTTC

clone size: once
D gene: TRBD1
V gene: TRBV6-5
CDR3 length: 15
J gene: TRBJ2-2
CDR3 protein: CASSPGQGGTGELFF
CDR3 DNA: TGTGCCAGCAGTCCGGGACAGGGCGGCACCGGGGAGCTGTTTTTT

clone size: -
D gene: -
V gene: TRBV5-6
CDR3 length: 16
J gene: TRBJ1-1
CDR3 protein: CASSRGGRRMNTEAFF
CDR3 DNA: TGTGCCAGCAGCCGCGGGGGGCGTAGGATGAACACTGAAGCTTTCTTT

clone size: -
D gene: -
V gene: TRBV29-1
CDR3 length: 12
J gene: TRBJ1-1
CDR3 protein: CSVGQMLPEAFF
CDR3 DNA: TGCAGCGTTGGGCAGATGCTCCCTGAAGCTTTCTTT

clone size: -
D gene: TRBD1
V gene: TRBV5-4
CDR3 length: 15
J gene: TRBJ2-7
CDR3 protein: CASSLGTGVSGEQYF
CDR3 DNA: TGTGCCAGCAGCTTGGGGACAGGGGTCTCGGGGGAGCAGTACTTC

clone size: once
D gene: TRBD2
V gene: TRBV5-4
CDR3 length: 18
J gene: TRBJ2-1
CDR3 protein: CASSMGLAGGYSYNEQFF
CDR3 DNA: TGTGCCAGCAGCATGGGACTAGCGGGAGGCTACTCCTACAATGAGCAGTTCTTC

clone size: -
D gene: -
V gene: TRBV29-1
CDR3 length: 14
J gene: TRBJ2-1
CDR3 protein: CSVESGSSYNEQFF
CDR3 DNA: TGCAGCGTTGAGTCCGGGAGCTCCTACAATGAGCAGTTCTTC

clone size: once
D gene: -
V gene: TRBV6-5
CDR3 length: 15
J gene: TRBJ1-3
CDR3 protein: CASRSGTIKRNTIYF
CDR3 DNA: TGTGCCAGCAGATCCGGGACAATTAAAAGAAACACCATATATTTT

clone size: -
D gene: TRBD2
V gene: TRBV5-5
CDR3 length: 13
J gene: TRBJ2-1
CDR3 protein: CASSRLADNEQFF
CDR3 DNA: TGTGCCAGCAGTCGGCTAGCGGACAATGAGCAGTTCTTC

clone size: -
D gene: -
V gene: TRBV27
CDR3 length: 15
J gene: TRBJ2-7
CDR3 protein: CASRKYRPPLYEQYF
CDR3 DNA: TGTGCCAGCAGGAAATACAGGCCCCCCCTGTACGAGCAGTACTTC

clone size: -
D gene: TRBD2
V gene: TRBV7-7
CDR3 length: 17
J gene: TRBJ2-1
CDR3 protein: CASSLGVSSGSYNEQFF
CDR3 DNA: TGTGCTAGCAGCTTAGGTGTATCTAGCGGTTCCTACAATGAGCAGTTCTTC

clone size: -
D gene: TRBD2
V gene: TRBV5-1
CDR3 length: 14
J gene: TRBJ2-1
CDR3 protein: CASSSAGGYNEQFF
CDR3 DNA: TGCGCCAGCAGCAGCGCGGGGGGTTACAATGAGCAGTTCTTC

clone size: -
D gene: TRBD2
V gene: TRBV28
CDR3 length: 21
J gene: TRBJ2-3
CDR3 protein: CASSPYRLAGDRFLSTDTQYF
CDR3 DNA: TGTGCCAGCAGTCCCTACCGACTAGCGGGGGACCGATTTCTTAGCACAGATACGCAGTATTTT

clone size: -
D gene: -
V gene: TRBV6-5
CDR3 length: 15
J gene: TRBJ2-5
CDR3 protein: CASRPPGRLQETQYF
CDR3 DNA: TGTGCCAGCAGACCCCCGGGACGGCTCCAAGAGACCCAGTACTTC

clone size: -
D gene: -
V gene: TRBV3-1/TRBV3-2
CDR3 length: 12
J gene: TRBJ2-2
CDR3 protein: CASSHELGELFF
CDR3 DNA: TGTGCCAGCAGCCATGAGTTGGGGGAGCTGTTTTTT

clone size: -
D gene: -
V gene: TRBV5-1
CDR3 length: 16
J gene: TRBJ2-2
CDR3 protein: CASSLPSSSNTGELFF
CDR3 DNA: TGCGCCAGCAGCTTGCCGTCTAGCTCGAACACCGGGGAGCTGTTTTTT

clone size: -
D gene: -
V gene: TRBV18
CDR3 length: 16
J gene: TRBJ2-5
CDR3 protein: CASSLADSITQETQYF
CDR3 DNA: TGTGCCAGCTCACTGGCGGACAGTATCACTCAAGAGACCCAGTACTTC

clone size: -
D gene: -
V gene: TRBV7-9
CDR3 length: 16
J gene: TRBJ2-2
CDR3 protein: CASSLQGDWRTGELFF
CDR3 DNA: TGTGCCAGCAGCTTACAGGGGGACTGGCGCACCGGGGAGCTGTTTTTT

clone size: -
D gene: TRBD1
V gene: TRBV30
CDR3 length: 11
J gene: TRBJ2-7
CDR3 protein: CAWTGGHEQYF
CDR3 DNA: TGTGCCTGGACAGGGGGCCACGAGCAGTACTTC

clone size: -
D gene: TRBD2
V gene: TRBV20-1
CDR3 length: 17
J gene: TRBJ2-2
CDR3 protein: CSASSASGRAGAGELFF
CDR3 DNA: TGCAGTGCTAGTTCAGCTAGCGGGAGGGCCGGGGCCGGAGAGCTGTTTTTT

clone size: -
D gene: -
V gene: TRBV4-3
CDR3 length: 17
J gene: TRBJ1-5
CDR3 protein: CASSQDAVPYSNQPQHF
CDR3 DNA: TGCGCCAGCAGCCAAGACGCGGTTCCATATAGCAATCAGCCCCAGCATTTT

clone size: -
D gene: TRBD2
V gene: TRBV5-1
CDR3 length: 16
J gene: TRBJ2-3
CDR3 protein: CASSANIAGVGDTQYF
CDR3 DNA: TGCGCCAGCAGCGCTAATATAGCGGGAGTGGGAGATACGCAGTATTTT

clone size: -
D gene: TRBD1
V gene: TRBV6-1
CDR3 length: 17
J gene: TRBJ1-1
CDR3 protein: CASSEGQGAFANTEAFF
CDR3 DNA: TGTGCCAGCAGTGAAGGACAGGGGGCCTTTGCGAACACTGAAGCTTTCTTT